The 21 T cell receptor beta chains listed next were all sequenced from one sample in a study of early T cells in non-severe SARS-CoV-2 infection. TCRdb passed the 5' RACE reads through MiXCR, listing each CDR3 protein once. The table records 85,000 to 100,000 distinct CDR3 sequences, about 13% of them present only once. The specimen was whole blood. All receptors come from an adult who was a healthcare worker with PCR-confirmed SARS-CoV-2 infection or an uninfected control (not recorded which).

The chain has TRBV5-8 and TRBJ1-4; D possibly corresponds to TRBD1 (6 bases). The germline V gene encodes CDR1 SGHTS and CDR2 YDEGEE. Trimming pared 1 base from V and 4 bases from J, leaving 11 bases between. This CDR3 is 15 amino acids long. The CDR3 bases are TGTGCCAGCAGCTTGTGGCAGGGGTATAATGAAAAACTGTTTTTT. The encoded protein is CASSLWQGYNEKLFF.

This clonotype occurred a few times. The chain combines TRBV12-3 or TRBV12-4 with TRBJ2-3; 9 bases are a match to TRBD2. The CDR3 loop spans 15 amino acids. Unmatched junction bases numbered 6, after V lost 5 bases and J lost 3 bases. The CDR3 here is CASSLTGLATDTQYF. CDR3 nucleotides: TGTGCCAGCAGTCTGACGGGACTAGCTACAGATACGCAGTATTTT.

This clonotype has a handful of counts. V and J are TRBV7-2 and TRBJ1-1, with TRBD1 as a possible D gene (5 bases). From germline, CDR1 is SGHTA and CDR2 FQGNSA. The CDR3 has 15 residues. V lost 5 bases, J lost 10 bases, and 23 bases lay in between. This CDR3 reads CASSPLSARGVGAFF. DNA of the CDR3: TGTGCCAGCAGCCCCCTCAGTGCCCGGGGGGTGGGAGCTTTCTTT.

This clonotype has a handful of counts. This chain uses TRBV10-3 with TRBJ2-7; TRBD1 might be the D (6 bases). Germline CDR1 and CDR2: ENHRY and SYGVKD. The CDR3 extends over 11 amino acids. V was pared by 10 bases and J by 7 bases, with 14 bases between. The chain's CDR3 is CASGGTGEQYF. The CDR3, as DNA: TGTGCCAGTGGGGGCACGGGGGAGCAGTACTTC.

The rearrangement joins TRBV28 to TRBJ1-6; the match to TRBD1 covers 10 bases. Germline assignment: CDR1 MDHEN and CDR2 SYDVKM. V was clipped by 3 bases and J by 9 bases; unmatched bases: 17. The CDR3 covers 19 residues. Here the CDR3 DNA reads TGTGCCAGCAGTTTGGCACCTCTTTTTTCGGGGACAGGGGTTTCACCCCTCCACTTT. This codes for CASSLAPLFSGTGVSPLHF.

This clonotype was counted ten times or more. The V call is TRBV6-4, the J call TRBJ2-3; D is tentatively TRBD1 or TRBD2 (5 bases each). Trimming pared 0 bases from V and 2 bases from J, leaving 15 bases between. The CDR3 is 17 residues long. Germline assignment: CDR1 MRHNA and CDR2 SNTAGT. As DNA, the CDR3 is TGTGCCAGCAGTGACTCCAGGCGTGGGGGTAACACAGATACGCAGTATTTT. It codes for CASSDSRRGGNTDTQYF.

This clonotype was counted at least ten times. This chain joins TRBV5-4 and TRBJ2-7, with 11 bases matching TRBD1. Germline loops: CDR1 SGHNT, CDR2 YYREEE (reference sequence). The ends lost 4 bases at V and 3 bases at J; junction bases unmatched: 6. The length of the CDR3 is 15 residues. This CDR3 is CASSQRTGGIYEQYF. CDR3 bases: TGTGCCAGCAGCCAAAGGACAGGGGGCATCTACGAGCAGTACTTC.

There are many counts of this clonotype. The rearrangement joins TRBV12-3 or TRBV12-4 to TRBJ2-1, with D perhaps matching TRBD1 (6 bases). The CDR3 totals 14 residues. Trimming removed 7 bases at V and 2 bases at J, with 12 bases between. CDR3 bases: TGTGCCAGCACAACAGGGACGACCTACAATGAGCAGTTCTTC. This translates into CASTTGTTYNEQFF.

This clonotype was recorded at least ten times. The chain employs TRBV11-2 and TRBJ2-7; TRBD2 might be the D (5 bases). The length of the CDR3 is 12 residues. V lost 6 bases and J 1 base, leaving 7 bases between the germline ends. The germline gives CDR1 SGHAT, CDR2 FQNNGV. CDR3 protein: CASRSGSYEQYF. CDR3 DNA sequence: TGTGCCAGCAGGTCGGGATCCTACGAGCAGTACTTC.

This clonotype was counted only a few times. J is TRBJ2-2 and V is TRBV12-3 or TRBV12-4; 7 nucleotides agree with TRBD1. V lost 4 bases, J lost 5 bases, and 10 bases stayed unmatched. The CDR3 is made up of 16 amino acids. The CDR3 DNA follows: TGTGCCAGCAGTTCCCACGGGACAGTTAGAACCGGGGAGCTGTTTTTT. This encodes CASSSHGTVRTGELFF.

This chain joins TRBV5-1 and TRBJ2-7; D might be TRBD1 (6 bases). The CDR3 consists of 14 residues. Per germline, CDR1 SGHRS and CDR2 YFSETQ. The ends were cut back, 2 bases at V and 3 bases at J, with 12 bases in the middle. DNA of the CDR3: TGCGCCAGCAGCTTATCCGGACAGAACTACGAGCAGTACTTC. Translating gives CASSLSGQNYEQYF.

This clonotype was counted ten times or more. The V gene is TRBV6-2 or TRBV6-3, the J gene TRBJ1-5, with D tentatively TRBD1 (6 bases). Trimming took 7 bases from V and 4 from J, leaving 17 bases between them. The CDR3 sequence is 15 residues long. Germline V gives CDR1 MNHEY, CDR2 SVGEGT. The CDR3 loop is CASTLGGGLNQPQHF. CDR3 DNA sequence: TGTGCCAGCACTCTAGGCGGGGGCCTAAATCAGCCCCAGCATTTT.

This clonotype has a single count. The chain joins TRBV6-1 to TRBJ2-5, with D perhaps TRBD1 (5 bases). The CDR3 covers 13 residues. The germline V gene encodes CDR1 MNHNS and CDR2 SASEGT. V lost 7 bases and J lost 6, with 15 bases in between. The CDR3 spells CASTSLRGKTQYF. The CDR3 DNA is TGTGCCAGCACAAGCCTTAGGGGAAAGACCCAGTACTTC.

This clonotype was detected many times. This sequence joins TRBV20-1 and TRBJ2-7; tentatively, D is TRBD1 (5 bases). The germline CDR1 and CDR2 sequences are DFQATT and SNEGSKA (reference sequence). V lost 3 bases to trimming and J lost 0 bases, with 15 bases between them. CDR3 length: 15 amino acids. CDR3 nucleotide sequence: TGCAGTGCTAGGGGGCTTGTGCAGGTCTCCTACGAGCAGTACTTC. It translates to CSARGLVQVSYEQYF.

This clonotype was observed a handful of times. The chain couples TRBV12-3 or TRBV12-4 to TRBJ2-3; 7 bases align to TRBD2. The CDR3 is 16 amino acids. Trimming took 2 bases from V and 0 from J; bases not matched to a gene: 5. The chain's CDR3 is CASSLRGGVSTDTQYF. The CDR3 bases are TGTGCCAGCAGTTTACGTGGGGGGGTCAGCACAGATACGCAGTATTTT.

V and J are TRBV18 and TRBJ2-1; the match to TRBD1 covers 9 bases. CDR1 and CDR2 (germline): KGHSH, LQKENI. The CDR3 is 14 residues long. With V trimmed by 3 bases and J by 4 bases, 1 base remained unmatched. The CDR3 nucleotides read TGTGCCAGCTCACCCGGGACAGGGTACAATGAGCAGTTCTTC. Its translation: CASSPGTGYNEQFF.

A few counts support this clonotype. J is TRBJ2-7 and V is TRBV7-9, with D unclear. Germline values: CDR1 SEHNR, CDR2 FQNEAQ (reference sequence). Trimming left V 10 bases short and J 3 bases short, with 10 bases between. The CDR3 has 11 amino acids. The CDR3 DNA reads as TGTGCCATCACGGACGTCTACGAGCAGTACTTC. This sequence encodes CAITDVYEQYF. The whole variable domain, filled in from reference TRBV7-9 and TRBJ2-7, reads DTGVSQNPRHKITKRGQNVTFRCDPISEHNRLYWYRQTLGQGPEFLTYFQNEAQLEKSRLLSDRFSAERPKGSFSTLEIQRTEQGDSAMYLCAITDVYEQYFGPGTRLTVT.

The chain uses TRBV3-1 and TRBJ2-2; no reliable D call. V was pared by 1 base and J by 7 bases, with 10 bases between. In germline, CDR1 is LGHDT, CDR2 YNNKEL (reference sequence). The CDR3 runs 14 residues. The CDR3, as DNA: TGTGCCAGCAGCCAAGTGGGCCACAGCGGGGAGCTGTTTTTT. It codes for CASSQVGHSGELFF. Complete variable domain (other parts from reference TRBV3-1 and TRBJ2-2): DTAVSQTPKYLVTQMGNDKSIKCEQNLGHDTMYWYKQDSKKFLKIMFSYNNKELIINETVPNRFSPKSPDKAHLNLHINSLELGDSAVYFCASSQVGHSGELFFGEGSRLTVL.

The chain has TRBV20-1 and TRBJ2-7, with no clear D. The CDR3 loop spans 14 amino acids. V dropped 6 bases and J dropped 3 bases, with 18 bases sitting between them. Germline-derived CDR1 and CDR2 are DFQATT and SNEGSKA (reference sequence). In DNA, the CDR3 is TGCAGTGCGCGACGTGGACGTCTACACTACGAGCAGTACTTC. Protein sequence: CSARRGRLHYEQYF.

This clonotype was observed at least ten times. This chain's CDR3 is CASSYSGRPESYTF. CDR3 nucleotides: TGTGCCAGCAGTTACTCAGGGAGGCCGGAGAGCTACACCTTC. The chain employs TRBV6-5 and TRBJ1-2; D is ambiguous. Germline V gives CDR1 MNHEY, CDR2 SVGAGI. V dropped 0 bases and J dropped 9 bases, with 14 bases sitting between them. CDR3 size: 14 residues.

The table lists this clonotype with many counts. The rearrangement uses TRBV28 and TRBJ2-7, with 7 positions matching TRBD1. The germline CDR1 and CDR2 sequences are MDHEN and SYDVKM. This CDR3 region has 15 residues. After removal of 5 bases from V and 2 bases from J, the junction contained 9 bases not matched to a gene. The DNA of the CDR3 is TGTGCCAGCAGTCCGGGACAGCCCGGCACCTACGAGCAGTACTTC. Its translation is CASSPGQPGTYEQYF.